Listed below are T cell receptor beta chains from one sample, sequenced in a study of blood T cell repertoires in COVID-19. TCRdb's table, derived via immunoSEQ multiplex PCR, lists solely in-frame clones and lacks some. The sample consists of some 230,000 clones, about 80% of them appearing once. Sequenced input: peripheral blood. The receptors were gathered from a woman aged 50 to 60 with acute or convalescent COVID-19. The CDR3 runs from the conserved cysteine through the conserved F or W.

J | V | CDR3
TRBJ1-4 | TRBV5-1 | CASSPGQEREKLFF
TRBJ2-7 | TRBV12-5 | CASGPPGGPYEQYF
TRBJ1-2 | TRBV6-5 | CASAPGGSYGYTF
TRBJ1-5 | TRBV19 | CASSDRGPGQPQHF
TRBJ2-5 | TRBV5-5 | CASSLGLGTGTQYF
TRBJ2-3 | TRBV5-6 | CASSGGTGDPTDTQYF
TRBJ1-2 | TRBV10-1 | CASSANRDRECCTF
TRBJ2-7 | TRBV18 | CASSPPGQSYEQYF
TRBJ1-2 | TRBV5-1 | CASSLGTGMSYGYTF
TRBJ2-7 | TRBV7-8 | CASSPTGGAYEQYF
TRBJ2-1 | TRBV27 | CASSSGLAGLYNEQFF
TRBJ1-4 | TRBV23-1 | CASSQSRNQGALNEKLFF
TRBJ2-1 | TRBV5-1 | CASSTGQANEQFF
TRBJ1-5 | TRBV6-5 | CASGRAEVSNQPQHF
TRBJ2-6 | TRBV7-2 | CASSSKSSGDSGANVLTF
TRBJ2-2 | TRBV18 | CASSPPNGGAVGELFF
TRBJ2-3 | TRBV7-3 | CASSSRSDTQYF
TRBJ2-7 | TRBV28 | CASSPSLYEQYF
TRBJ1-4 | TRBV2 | CASSEGQGWEKLFF
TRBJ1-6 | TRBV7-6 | CASSSRQANSPLHF
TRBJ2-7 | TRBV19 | CASRLQGASSYEQYF
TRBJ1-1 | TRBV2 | CASRSGTFEAFF
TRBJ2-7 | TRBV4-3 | CASSQVSRDYKIGKQYF
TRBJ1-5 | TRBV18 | CASSSGTGRESQPQHF
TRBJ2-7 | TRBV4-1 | CASSQVGTVLDEQYF
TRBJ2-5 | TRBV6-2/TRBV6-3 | CASSHTGLAGGETQYF
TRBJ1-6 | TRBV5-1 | CASSSGQPNSPLHF